The 14 T cell receptor beta chains presented below share a single source sample, sequenced in a study of cytomegalovirus exposure and HLA in healthy donors. Both 60 Vbeta primers and 13 Jbeta primers went into the PCR. Assay: immunoSEQ multiplex PCR; the TCRdb copy retains only in-frame clones and omits some. This table has a few hundred thousand clones, approximately 90% appearing once. Sequenced material: PBMCs. The receptors stem from a woman between 18 and 29 years old in good health and CMV-seronegative.

This chain joins TRBV2 and TRBJ1-6; TRBD1 is a possible D gene (5 bases). V gave up 3 bases and J gave up 7 bases, with 13 bases separating them. The CDR3 loop spans 15 amino acids. CDR1 SNHLY and CDR2 FYNNEI come from the germline V gene. The CDR3 bases are TGTGCCAGCAGTGACCCCAGGGTACCCAATTCACCCCTCCACTTT. This encodes CASSDPRVPNSPLHF.

The chain carries TRBV9 and TRBJ1-4, with TRBD1 identical over 8 bases. The CDR3 runs to 14 residues. Trimming cost V 4 bases and J 8 bases; bases outside gene matches: 7. Germline V CDR1 and CDR2: SGDLS, YYNGEE. The CDR3 loop is CASSSDRGDEKLFF. CDR3 nucleotides: TGTGCCAGCAGCTCCGACAGGGGAGACGAAAAACTGTTTTTT. Variable domain in full (rest from reference TRBV9 and TRBJ1-4): DSGVTQTPKHLITATGQRVTLRCSPRSGDLSVYWYQQSLDQGLQFLIQYYNGEERAKGNILERFSAQQFPDLHSELNLSSLELGDSALYFCASSSDRGDEKLFFGSGTQLSVL.

V gene TRBV5-1 combines with J gene TRBJ1-1; a possible D gene is TRBD1 (6 bases). Germline V CDR1 and CDR2: SGHRS, YFSETQ. This CDR3 contains 13 residues. The V gene lost 5 bases and the J gene lost 5 bases, with 13 bases spanning the gap. CDR3 sequence (DNA): TGCGCCAGCAGGGGGGGGGCGTATACTGAAGCTTTCTTT. It encodes CASRGGAYTEAFF.

This chain connects TRBV4-3 to TRBJ1-1, with D uncertain. The germline V and J ends were trimmed by 0 bases and 0 bases, with 11 bases remaining between them. The CDR3 sequence is 16 residues long. The V gene's germline CDR1 is LGHNA and CDR2 YSLEER. In nucleotides, the CDR3 is TGCGCCAGCAGCCAAGAAATCGGGGTCATGAACACTGAAGCTTTCTTT. This translates into CASSQEIGVMNTEAFF.

The gene calls are TRBV6-5 and TRBJ1-4, with 8 bases identical to TRBD1. This CDR3 is 15 amino acids long. V shed 0 bases, J shed 8 bases, and the junction held 5 bases outside the gene matches. Looked up from germline, CDR1 is MNHEY and CDR2 is SVGAGI. CDR3 amino acids: CASSYSGRGQEKLFF. The CDR3 nucleotides are TGTGCCAGCAGTTACTCAGGCAGGGGGCAAGAAAAACTGTTTTTT.

The genes are TRBV11-2 and TRBJ2-5; 8 bases fit TRBD2. This CDR3 has 14 amino acids. J lost 1 base, V lost 6 bases, and 4 bases had no gene match. Germline loops: CDR1 SGHAT, CDR2 FQNNGV. The CDR3 spells CASSRTSGQETQYF. Here the CDR3 DNA reads TGTGCCAGCAGTCGAACTAGCGGCCAAGAGACCCAGTACTTC.

J is TRBJ1-4 and V is TRBV5-1, with 8 bases fitting TRBD1. V shed 1 base, J shed 5 bases, and the junction held 7 bases outside the gene matches. Germline-derived CDR1 and CDR2 are SGHRS and YFSETQ. The CDR3 is made up of 16 amino acids. CDR3 coding DNA: TGCGCCAGCAGCTTGTCTACCCAGGGGGCGAATGAAAAACTGTTTTTT. It translates to CASSLSTQGANEKLFF.

The chain has TRBV6-1 and TRBJ1-5; no reliable D call. The CDR3 is 13 amino acids. Germline V lookup: CDR1 MNHNS, CDR2 SASEGT. V was pared by 4 bases and J by 1 base, with 5 bases between. CDR3 bases: TGTGCCAGCAGTGTCTACAGCAATCAGCCCCAGCATTTT. Its translation is CASSVYSNQPQHF.

This chain uses TRBV7-2 with TRBJ2-5; D not resolved. V shed 5 bases and J shed 5 bases, with 21 bases lying between them. The CDR3 runs to 16 residues. CDR1 is SGHTA and CDR2 is FQGNSA in the germline V gene. CDR3 sequence reads: CASSISESVLIETQYF. DNA of the CDR3: TGTGCCAGCAGCATCTCGGAGAGCGTCCTAATTGAGACCCAGTACTTC.

The chain joins TRBV5-1 to TRBJ2-1; TRBD1 matches at 7 bases. V shed 4 bases and J 9 bases; nucleotides not matched to a gene: 7. The CDR3 extends over 13 amino acids. In germline, CDR1 is SGHRS, CDR2 YFSETQ. The CDR3 region is CASSAQGLSEQFF. DNA of the CDR3: TGCGCCAGCAGCGCACAGGGGCTCAGTGAGCAGTTCTTC. The complete variable domain, with remaining parts taken from reference TRBV5-1 and TRBJ2-1, reads KAGVTQTPRYLIKTRGQQVTLSCSPISGHRSVSWYQQTPGQGLQFLFEYFSETQRNKGNFPGRFSGRQFSNSRSEMNVSTLELGDSALYLCASSAQGLSEQFFGPGTRLTVL.

This clone was observed once. CDR3 loop: CASSNAVTSGSYEQFF. The CDR3 nucleotides are TGTGCCAGCAGTAACGCCGTCACTAGCGGGAGCTATGAGCAGTTCTTC. The rearrangement joins TRBV7-9 to TRBJ2-1, with 11 bases that match TRBD2. The CDR3 runs to 16 residues. V trimming: 6 bases; J trimming: 8 bases; junction bases outside the gene matches: 12. Germline V gene sequence: CDR1 SEHNR, CDR2 FQNEAQ (reference sequence).

This chain uses TRBV7-6 with TRBJ2-7; 10 positions agree with TRBD2. Germline V gene lookup returns CDR1 SGHVS and CDR2 FNYEAQ. V lost 5 bases to trimming and J lost 2 bases; unmatched junction nucleotides: 12. The CDR3 has 17 residues. The CDR3 sequence: CASSAGGSGGPAYEQYF. In DNA form, the CDR3 reads TGTGCCAGCAGCGCAGGAGGTAGCGGGGGGCCAGCCTACGAGCAGTACTTC.

The chain employs TRBV7-2 and TRBJ2-1, with D possibly being TRBD2 (6 bases). V gave up 8 bases and J gave up 0 bases, with 20 bases separating them. The length of the CDR3 is 17 residues. Per the germline V gene, CDR1 is SGHTA and CDR2 is FQGNSA. The CDR3 loop is CASAGLTGENSYNEQFF. CDR3 sequence (DNA): TGTGCCAGCGCTGGGTTAACGGGGGAAAACTCCTACAATGAGCAGTTCTTC.

Here the CDR3 DNA reads TGCAGCGTTACCCGACAGGGGGTCAACACTGAAGCTTTCTTT. It yields the protein CSVTRQGVNTEAFF. The rearrangement joins TRBV29-1 to TRBJ1-1; 9 bases match TRBD1. Per germline, CDR1 SQVTM and CDR2 ANQGSEA. The CDR3 is 14 residues long. The V gene end was trimmed by 5 bases and the J gene end by 2 bases; junction bases not matched to a gene: 6. The full variable domain, its missing parts supplied by reference TRBV29-1 and TRBJ1-1, is SAVISQKPSRDICQRGTSLTIQCQVDSQVTMMFWYRQQPGQSLTLIATANQGSEATYESGFVIDKFPISRPNLTFSTLTVSNMSPEDSSIYLCSVTRQGVNTEAFFGQGTRLTVV.